This T cell receptor beta chain originates from a study of blood T cell repertoires in COVID-19. About the study: Spain, Italy and the United States supplied samples that represented acute and convalescent COVID-19. T cells, B-cell-depleted T cells, or PBMCs supplied cDNA or gDNA.

In this sample, this clone turned up once. The CDR3 spans 12 residues. Germline CDR1 and CDR2: GTSNPN and SVGIG (reference sequence). V lost 7 bases and J 2 bases, leaving 11 bases between the germline ends. Authors' methods: The assay estimated nucleated cells by amplifying reference gene primers. The protocol was immunoSEQ multiplex PCR, while the TCRdb copy is restricted to in-frame clones and leaves out a portion. That table is the source of V, J and clone size, and D and trimming were worked out from the DNA. The sample consists of about 59,000 clones, about four fifths of them appearing once. The receptor's source is an elderly woman with acute or convalescent COVID-19. Input material: peripheral blood. This chain uses TRBV30 with TRBJ1-2; D not certain. For the CDR3, the DNA is TGTGCCTCGAGGACGGGGAACTATGGCTACACCTTC. Translated: CASRTGNYGYTF. Using reference TRBV30 and TRBJ1-2 for the parts outside the CDR3, the full variable domain is SQTIHQWPATLVQPVGSPLSLECTVEGTSNPNLYWYRQAAGRGLQLLFYSVGIGQISSEVPQNLSASRPQDRQFILSSKKLLLSDSGFYLCASRTGNYGYTFGSGTRLTVV.